The 17 T cell receptor beta chains below all came from one sample that was sequenced in a study of T-cell reconstitution after alpha-beta-depleted transplantation in children. These receptors' targets are unknown. Study observations and caveats: The origin of alpha-beta T cells about two months after transplant was reportedly several hundred expanded graft clones.

A library of TCRbeta sequences, prepared with unique molecular identifiers, was generated. TCRdb passed the PCR reads through MiXCR, listing each CDR3 protein once. The profile shows fewer than 40,000 distinct CDR3 sequences, around 7% of them singletons. Specimen: peripheral blood, collected 60 days after TCRalphabeta/CD19-depleted stem cell transplant. These receptors were collected from a child younger than two who had a stem cell transplant for acute myeloid leukemia, so the T cells may come from the graft donor.

At least ten counts were recorded for this clonotype. The rearrangement joins TRBV11-1 to TRBJ2-7; possible D gene TRBD1, 6 bases. V lost 1 base, J lost 4 bases, and 17 bases lay in between. This CDR3 has 16 residues. The germline V gene encodes CDR1 SGHAT and CDR2 FQDESV (reference sequence). The CDR3 is CASSLEDGGDSYEQYF. In DNA, the CDR3 is TGTGCCAGCAGCTTAGAGGATGGGGGCGACTCTTACGAGCAGTACTTC.

The table lists this clonotype with many counts. The chain links TRBV20-1 to TRBJ1-3, with D possibly TRBD1 on 5 matching bases. CDR3 length equals 13 residues. Germline V lookup: CDR1 DFQATT, CDR2 SNEGSKA (reference sequence). V gave up 0 bases and J gave up 2 bases, with 5 bases separating them. In DNA form, the CDR3 reads TGCAGTGCTAGAGACAGGGCTGGAAACACCATATATTTT. Encoded protein: CSARDRAGNTIYF.

This clonotype was picked up many times. The chain uses TRBV4-3 and TRBJ2-7, with 9 bases aligning to TRBD2. The V gene end was trimmed by 0 bases and the J gene end by 2 bases; junction bases not matched to a gene: 8. CDR1 is LGHNA, CDR2 YSLEER, per germline. CDR3 length equals 17 residues. CDR3 coding DNA: TGCGCCAGCAGCCAAGATGGTAGCGGGAGACGCGCCTACGAGCAGTACTTC. Its protein is CASSQDGSGRRAYEQYF.

This clonotype was picked up many times. This chain links TRBV7-8 with TRBJ2-7, with a weak D call TRBD1 (6 bases). Germline V gene sequence: CDR1 SGHVS, CDR2 FQNEAQ. The CDR3 spans 15 residues. Trimming shortened V by 5 bases and J by 9 bases, and 23 bases separated the two germline ends. CDR3 coding DNA: TGTGCCAGCAGCCCACCTCAGGGGAGACCTAGAGGGCAGTACTTC. Translating gives CASSPPQGRPRGQYF.

This clonotype was counted ten times or more. V and J are TRBV12-3 or TRBV12-4 and TRBJ2-4; 13 bases line up with TRBD2. The CDR3 consists of 17 residues. Trimming cost V 3 bases and J 4 bases; bases outside gene matches: 6. CDR3 sequence (DNA): TGTGCCAGCAGTTTCCCACTAGCGGGAGGGGAAAAAAACATTCAGTACTTC. Translation gives CASSFPLAGGEKNIQYF.

The gene calls are TRBV20-1 and TRBJ2-7; D possibly corresponds to TRBD2 (6 bases). The CDR3 is 12 amino acids. V lost 1 base and J 3 bases, leaving 7 bases between the germline ends. Germline values: CDR1 DFQATT, CDR2 SNEGSKA (reference sequence). CDR3 sequence: CSARGGVYEQYF. The DNA for the CDR3 is TGCAGTGCTAGAGGGGGGGTCTACGAGCAGTACTTC.

This clonotype was observed many times. The rearrangement uses TRBV12-3 or TRBV12-4 and TRBJ1-1, with 7 bases aligning to TRBD1. J gave up 4 bases and V 4 bases, and 12 bases lay outside the gene matches. The CDR3 loop spans 16 amino acids. The CDR3 loop is CASSWASTGRSTEAFF. CDR3 bases: TGTGCCAGCAGTTGGGCCTCGACAGGGAGGTCCACTGAAGCTTTCTTT.

This clonotype was found many times. The genes are TRBV7-2 and TRBJ2-5, with 9 nucleotides matching TRBD2. Germline V lookup: CDR1 SGHTA, CDR2 FQGNSA. J was trimmed by 4 bases and V by 4 bases; bases with no gene match: 7. The CDR3 consists of 15 residues. The CDR3 region has the DNA TGTGCCAGCAGCTCCCTGGCGGGAGGGGCAGAGACCCAGTACTTC. It codes for CASSSLAGGAETQYF.

This clonotype was detected only a few times. The chain is built from TRBV28 and TRBJ2-7; TRBD1 might be the D (5 bases). There are 14 residues in the CDR3. CDR1 and CDR2 (germline): MDHEN, SYDVKM. Trimming took off 4 bases at V and 0 bases at J, with 10 bases between the two ends. The CDR3 loop reads CASSSYRSSYEQYF. In DNA form, the CDR3 reads TGTGCCAGCAGTTCCTACAGGAGCTCCTACGAGCAGTACTTC.

This clonotype has a count of ten or more. The V and J genes are TRBV29-1 and TRBJ1-1; a weak D match, TRBD1 (5 bases). The V gene's germline CDR1 is SQVTM and CDR2 ANQGSEA. Trimming left V 6 bases short and J 0 bases short, with 14 bases between. The CDR3 spans 14 residues. The CDR3 DNA sequence: TGCAGCGTGTTCGGGGGAGAGCTGAACACTGAAGCTTTCTTT. Its protein is CSVFGGELNTEAFF.

Many counts were recorded for this clonotype. The chain couples TRBV20-1 to TRBJ1-6; the D gene is possibly TRBD1 (6 bases). V lost 6 bases to trimming and J lost 3 bases, with 18 bases between them. From germline, CDR1 is DFQATT and CDR2 SNEGSKA (reference sequence). CDR3 length equals 16 residues. CDR3 residues: CSALSGARLYNSPLHF. For the CDR3, the DNA is TGCAGTGCCCTTTCGGGGGCGAGACTCTATAATTCACCCCTCCACTTT.

This chain uses TRBV20-1 with TRBJ2-7, with 8 bases aligning to TRBD1. The CDR3 totals 13 residues. Germline values: CDR1 DFQATT, CDR2 SNEGSKA (reference sequence). V trimming: 4 bases; J trimming: 6 bases; junction bases outside the gene matches: 8. CDR3 sequence: CSANFQGAREQYF. The CDR3 region has the DNA TGCAGTGCTAACTTTCAGGGGGCGCGCGAGCAGTACTTC.

This clonotype was seen ten or more times. The J gene is TRBJ2-3, the V gene TRBV28, with 7 bases matching TRBD2. This CDR3 comprises 16 residues. The junction had 7 bases not matched to a gene; V was cut back by 3 bases and J by 1 base. CDR1 is MDHEN and CDR2 is SYDVKM in the germline V gene. The DNA for the CDR3 is TGTGCCAGCAGTTTCCCCAAGCGGGGTGGCACAGATACGCAGTATTTT. It translates to CASSFPKRGGTDTQYF.

Many counts were recorded for this clonotype. This rearrangement joins TRBV7-2 to TRBJ2-5, with D perhaps assigned TRBD1 or TRBD2 (6 bases each). The CDR3 contains 15 residues. Trimming pared 1 base from V and 5 bases from J, leaving 14 bases between. Germline V CDR1 and CDR2: SGHTA, FQGNSA. The CDR3 loop is CASSLESRGGETQYF. CDR3 bases: TGTGCCAGCAGCTTAGAGTCCAGGGGAGGTGAGACCCAGTACTTC.

This clonotype showed up many times. This chain uses TRBV29-1 with TRBJ1-1; D unresolved. The CDR3 length is 10 residues. The germline gives CDR1 SQVTM, CDR2 ANQGSEA. Trimming shortened V by 1 base and J by 7 bases, and 4 bases separated the two germline ends. This chain's CDR3 is CSVEGGEAFF. CDR3 DNA sequence: TGCAGCGTTGAAGGGGGTGAAGCTTTCTTT.

Many counts were recorded for this clonotype. This chain connects TRBV29-1 to TRBJ2-7; TRBD1 aligns across 8 bases. Germline V gives CDR1 SQVTM, CDR2 ANQGSEA. The CDR3 sequence is 13 residues long. V shed 6 bases, J shed 4 bases, and the junction held 8 bases outside the gene matches. The CDR3 here is CSVGEDRVYEQYF. In DNA form, the CDR3 reads TGCAGCGTGGGGGAGGACAGGGTTTACGAGCAGTACTTC.

This clonotype was seen many times. The rearrangement links TRBV12-3 or TRBV12-4 to TRBJ1-6; D not resolved. The germline V and J ends were trimmed by 5 bases and 0 bases, with 8 bases remaining between them. This CDR3 has 15 residues. This CDR3 is CASSPQASYNSPLHF. The CDR3 region has the DNA TGTGCCAGCAGTCCCCAGGCCTCCTATAATTCACCCCTCCACTTT.